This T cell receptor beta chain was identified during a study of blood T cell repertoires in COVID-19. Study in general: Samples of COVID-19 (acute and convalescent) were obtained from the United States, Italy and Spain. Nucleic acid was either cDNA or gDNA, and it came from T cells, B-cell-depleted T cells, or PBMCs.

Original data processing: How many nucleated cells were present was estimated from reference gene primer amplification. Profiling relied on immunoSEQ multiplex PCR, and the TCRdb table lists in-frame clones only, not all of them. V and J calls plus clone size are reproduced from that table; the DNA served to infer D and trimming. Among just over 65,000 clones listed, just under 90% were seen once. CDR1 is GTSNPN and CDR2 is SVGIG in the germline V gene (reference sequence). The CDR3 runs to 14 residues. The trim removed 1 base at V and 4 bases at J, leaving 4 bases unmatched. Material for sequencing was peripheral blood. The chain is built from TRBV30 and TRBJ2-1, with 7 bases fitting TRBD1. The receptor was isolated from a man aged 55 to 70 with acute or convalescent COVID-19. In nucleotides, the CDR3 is TGTGCCTGGAGTGCGGACAGGTTGTACAATGAGCAGTTCTTC. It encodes CAWSADRLYNEQFF.